The 10 T cell receptor beta chains given below trace back to one sample, sequenced in a study of T cell clonality in common variable immunodeficiency. Method: immunoSEQ multiplex PCR; TCRdb's copy keeps in-frame clones and lacks some. The table lists about 41,000 clones, with no singletons. The sequenced sample was peripheral blood mononuclear cells. The receptors were gathered from a person aged 18 to 70 in good health.

This clone was observed many times. The CDR3 end lies 3 residues beyond the end of the read and is filled in from the germline J gene. The chain uses TRBV20-1 and TRBJ2-7; D is possibly TRBD1 (5 bases). The V end was cut by 3 bases, the J end by 6 bases, with 12 bases between. CDR3 length equals 12 residues. Germline lookup yields CDR1 DFQATT and CDR2 SNEGSKA (reference sequence). The CDR3 DNA, read in part, is TGCAGTGCTAGTGGACAATCTTTCGAG. This sequence encodes CSASGQSFE. The entire CDR3 protein reads CSASGQSFEQYF.

This clone was detected many times. The DNA ends 3 residues before the CDR3 does, and the rest of the CDR3 is filled in from the germline J gene. Additional DNA sequences in this sample encode the identical CDR3. The V gene is TRBV10-3, the J gene TRBJ1-3; D may be TRBD1 (5 bases). The CDR3 contains 15 residues. From germline, CDR1 is ENHRY and CDR2 SYGVKD. Trimming removed 7 bases at V and 0 bases at J, with 13 bases between. This CDR3 is CAINEGYSSGNTIYF. Partial CDR3 DNA: TGTGCCATCAACGAGGGGTACAGCTCTGGAAACACC.

In its sample, this clone was seen many times. The read terminates 3 residues before the CDR3 end, so the remaining end is supplied by the germline J gene. V is TRBV5-1 and J is TRBJ1-5, with 7 bases aligning to TRBD1. Losses at the gene ends were 1 base for V and 0 bases for J; bases not matched to a gene: 1. Germline V gives CDR1 SGHRS, CDR2 YFSETQ. CDR3 length: 15 amino acids. The CDR3 loop reads CASSLTGDSNQPQHF. The CDR3 DNA, read in part, is TGCGCCAGCAGCTTGACAGGGGATAGCAATCAGCCC.

This clone has at least ten counts. The read terminates 3 residues before the CDR3 end, so the remaining end is supplied by the germline J gene. This rearrangement joins TRBV19 to TRBJ2-3; no definite D call. The CDR3 sequence is 15 residues long. Germline V lookup: CDR1 LNHDA, CDR2 SQIVND (reference sequence). Trimming removed 2 bases from V and 0 bases from J, with 9 bases in between. The CDR3 DNA, read in part, is TGTGCCAGTAGTATACAGGTCTTCAGCACAGATACG. This sequence encodes CASSIQVFSTDT. The whole CDR3 protein reads CASSIQVFSTDTQYF.

As to this clone: The CDR3 extends 3 residues past the end of the read, so its final part is completed from the germline J gene. This rearrangement joins TRBV2 to TRBJ1-6; D is unresolved. The CDR3 length is 15 residues. The V end was cut by 0 bases, the J end by 0 bases, with 3 bases between. The germline V gene encodes CDR1 SNHLY and CDR2 FYNNEI. The sequenced CDR3 bases are TGTGCCAGCAGTGAAGCCAGCTCCTATAATTCACCC. Translated, it gives CASSEASSYNSP. The full CDR3 reads CASSEASSYNSPLHF.

The table lists this clone with many counts. The read falls 3 residues short of the CDR3 end, and the missing part is taken from the germline J gene. The chain links TRBV7-3 to TRBJ2-5, with D possibly being TRBD1 (5 bases). CDR1 is SGHTA and CDR2 is FQGTGA in the germline V gene. The CDR3 covers 13 residues. V shed 5 bases and J shed 5 bases, with 12 bases lying between them. The CDR3 sequence is CASSRGVSETQYF. The covered CDR3 bases are TGTGCCAGCAGCAGGGGTGTATCGGAGACC.

On this clone itself: A clone one base away is much larger, so this may be a read error. CDR3 DNA, as far as it was read: TGTGCCAGTAGTATATCGACAGGGCGGAATGAAAAG. Translating gives CASSISTGRNEK. The entire CDR3 protein is CASSISTGRNEKLFF. V and J are TRBV19 and TRBJ2-2, with TRBD1 identical over 7 bases. Coverage ceases 3 residues before the CDR3 finishes, and the germline J gene fills in the end. The CDR3 covers 15 residues. The germline V gene has CDR1 LNHDA and CDR2 SQIVND (reference sequence).

Ten or more counts support this clone. The read falls 3 residues short of the CDR3 end, and the missing part is taken from the germline J gene. The chain uses TRBV10-1 and TRBJ2-1; D is perhaps TRBD1 (5 bases). V lost 4 bases to trimming and J lost 4 bases, with 29 bases between them. Looked up from germline, CDR1 is WNHNN and CDR2 is SYGVQD (reference sequence). The CDR3 is made up of 20 amino acids. Partial CDR3 DNA: TGCGCCAGCAGTGTTTGTCCCCTTTCAGGGTGGCGGATGGGGTACAATGAG. As protein: CASSVCPLSGWRMGYNE. The full CDR3 sequence reads CASSVCPLSGWRMGYNEQFF.

This clone was observed many times. The read halts 3 residues ahead of the CDR3 end, with the missing end drawn from the germline J gene. The chain links TRBV9 to TRBJ2-1, with 11 positions matching TRBD2. Germline loops: CDR1 SGDLS, CDR2 YYNGEE. This CDR3 spans 16 amino acids. V shed 5 bases, J shed 8 bases, and the junction held 12 bases outside the gene matches. CDR3 protein: CASSFSGTSGGDEQFF. The CDR3 bases that were read are TGTGCCAGCAGTTTCTCCGGGACTAGCGGAGGGGATGAG. The full variable domain, in which reference TRBV9 and TRBJ2-1 provide the parts outside the CDR3, is DSGVTQTPKHLITATGQRVTLRCSPRSGDLSVYWYQQSLDQGLQFLIQYYNGEERAKGNILERFSAQQFPDLHSELNLSSLELGDSALYFCASSFSGTSGGDEQFFGPGTRLTVL.

In its sample, this clone was seen many times. The CDR3 end is not reached by the read, which stops 3 residues before it; the germline J gene fills it in. The rearrangement uses TRBV2 and TRBJ1-1; 8 nucleotides agree with TRBD1. J lost 1 base, V lost 6 bases, and 7 bases had no gene match. The CDR3 covers 15 residues. Germline CDR1 is SNHLY and CDR2 is FYNNEI. The part of the CDR3 DNA that was read is TGTGCCAGCAGGCTGGACAGGGCTGGGAACACTGAA. This sequence encodes CASRLDRAGNTE. The complete CDR3 reads CASRLDRAGNTEAFF.